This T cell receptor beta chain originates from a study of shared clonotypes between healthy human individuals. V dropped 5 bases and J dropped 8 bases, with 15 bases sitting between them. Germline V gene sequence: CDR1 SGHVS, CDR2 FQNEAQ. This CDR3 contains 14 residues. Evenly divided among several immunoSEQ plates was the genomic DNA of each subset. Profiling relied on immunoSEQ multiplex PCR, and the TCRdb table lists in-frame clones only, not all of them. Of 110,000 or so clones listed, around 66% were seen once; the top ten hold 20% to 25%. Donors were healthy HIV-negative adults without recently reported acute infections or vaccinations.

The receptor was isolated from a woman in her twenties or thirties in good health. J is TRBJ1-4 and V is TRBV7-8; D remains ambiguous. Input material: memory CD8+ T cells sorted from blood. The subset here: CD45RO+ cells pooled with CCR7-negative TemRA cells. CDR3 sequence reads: CASSLRGRWEKLFF. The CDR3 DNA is TGTGCCAGCAGCCTCCGAGGGAGGTGGGAAAAACTGTTTTTT.